The 21 T cell receptor beta chains below come from one sample, sequenced in a study of beta chain features in type 1 diabetes. Reverse transcribing all isolated RNA meant expressed TCRB transcripts were sequenced. The protocol was immunoSEQ multiplex PCR, while the TCRdb copy is restricted to in-frame clones and leaves out a portion. The repertoire holds 200,000 to 250,000 clones, around 26% seen once, with more than 3% in the top ten. The specimen sequenced was central memory CD4+ T cells from blood. The receptors were gathered from a man in his thirties or forties in good health.

This clone was detected only a few times. V usage is TRBV30 and J usage is TRBJ2-3; 10 positions agree with TRBD1. The germline CDR1 and CDR2 sequences are GTSNPN and SVGIG (reference sequence). The CDR3 extends over 14 amino acids. Trimming at V came to 8 bases and at J to 3 bases, leaving 8 bases not matched to a gene. The CDR3 coding sequence is TGTGCCAGAAACGACAGGGGGCGGACAGATACGCAGTATTTT. Amino acids: CARNDRGRTDTQYF. The whole variable domain, filled in from reference TRBV30 and TRBJ2-3, reads SQTIHQWPATLVQPVGSPLSLECTVEGTSNPNLYWYRQAAGRGLQLLFYSVGIGQISSEVPQNLSASRPQDRQFILSSKKLLLSDSGFYLCARNDRGRTDTQYFGPGTRLTVL.

This chain joins TRBV11-2 and TRBJ2-7; weak D call: TRBD1 (6 bases). The CDR3 sequence is 15 residues long. The germline V gene has CDR1 SGHAT and CDR2 FQNNGV. Trimming pared 4 bases from V and 1 base from J, leaving 14 bases between. CDR3 in amino acids: CASSSQQGLSYEQYF. As DNA, the CDR3 is TGTGCCAGCAGCTCCCAACAGGGCCTATCCTACGAGCAGTACTTC. The full variable domain, its missing parts supplied by reference TRBV11-2 and TRBJ2-7, is EAGVAQSPRYKIIEKRQSVAFWCNPISGHATLYWYQQILGQGPKLLIQFQNNGVVDDSQLPKDRFSAERLKGVDSTLKIQPAKLEDSAVYLCASSSQQGLSYEQYFGPGTRLTVT.

This clone was counted only a few times. The gene calls are TRBV19 and TRBJ1-2; possibly TRBD1 for D (5 bases). Germline CDR1 reads LNHDA; CDR2 reads SQIVND (reference sequence). This CDR3 comprises 11 residues. V was pared by 7 bases and J by 4 bases, with 7 bases between. DNA for the CDR3: TGTGCCAGTAAAGGGGTCTATGGCTACACCTTC. Translating gives CASKGVYGYTF.

This clone has a handful of counts. The rearrangement joins TRBV25-1 to TRBJ2-1, with 12 bases lining up with TRBD2. This CDR3 has 14 residues. With 6 bases clipped from V and 9 bases from J, the junction kept 6 bases outside the gene matches. Looked up from germline, CDR1 is MGHDK and CDR2 is SYGVNS. As DNA, the CDR3 is TGTGCCAGCAGCCCTAGCGGGGGGGCCCTTGAGCAGTTCTTC. The encoded protein is CASSPSGGALEQFF.

This sequence joins TRBV7-2 and TRBJ2-5, with a weak D call TRBD2 (6 bases). V was shortened by 5 bases and J by 2 bases, with 12 bases between the two germline ends. The germline CDR1 and CDR2 sequences are SGHTA and FQGNSA. The CDR3 is 14 amino acids. The CDR3 DNA follows: TGTGCCAGCAGCCCGGGACTCGTACAAGAGACCCAGTACTTC. This encodes CASSPGLVQETQYF. Combining the CDR3 with reference TRBV7-2 and TRBJ2-5 gives the whole variable domain GAGVSQSPSNKVTEKGKDVELRCDPISGHTALYWYRQSLGQGLEFLIYFQGNSAPDKSGLPSDRFSAERTGGSVSTLTIQRTQQEDSAVYLCASSPGLVQETQYFGPGTRLLVL.

The V gene is TRBV23-1, the J gene TRBJ2-6, with 9 positions matching TRBD1. TRBV23-1 is an ORF; its function is uncertain. With 4 bases clipped from V and 3 bases from J, the junction kept 7 bases outside the gene matches. There are 17 residues in the CDR3. CDR3 coding DNA: TGCGCCAGCAGTCCCCCGGGACAGGGAGGTGGGGCCAACGTCCTGACTTTC. Translation: CASSPPGQGGGANVLTF.

This clone was counted only a few times. The chain links TRBV4-3 to TRBJ2-1; perhaps TRBD2 as D (6 bases). CDR1 and CDR2 from the germline V gene are LGHNA and YSLEER. Trimming shortened V by 3 bases and J by 1 base, and 10 bases separated the two germline ends. There are 15 residues in the CDR3. The CDR3 DNA reads TGCGCCAGCAGCCAGGGGGGACTTTCCTACAATGAGCAGTTCTTC. It encodes CASSQGGLSYNEQFF.

The chain is built from TRBV6-6 and TRBJ1-1; no firm D call. CDR1 and CDR2 (germline): MNHNY, SVGAGI (reference sequence). The ends were cut back, 2 bases at V and 1 base at J, with 5 bases in the middle. CDR3 size: 13 residues. In DNA form, the CDR3 reads TGTGCCAGCAGTTACGCGGCGAACACTGAAGCTTTCTTT. It is translated as CASSYAANTEAFF.

Concerning this clone itself: The sample contains more than one DNA sequence encoding this CDR3. This chain joins TRBV29-1 and TRBJ2-6; D not resolved. The V gene lost 0 bases and the J gene lost 0 bases, with 6 bases spanning the gap. The CDR3 is 15 amino acids. Germline CDR1 reads SQVTM; CDR2 reads ANQGSEA. The CDR3 here is CSVEDNNSGANVLTF. CDR3 DNA: TGCAGCGTTGAAGATAACAACTCTGGGGCCAACGTCCTGACTTTC.

Only a few counts were recorded for this clone. The chain employs TRBV6-1 and TRBJ2-5, with D tentatively TRBD2 (6 bases). This CDR3 has 14 amino acids. Germline CDR1 and CDR2: MNHNS and SASEGT. V was shortened by 1 base and J by 5 bases, with 11 bases between the two germline ends. The chain's CDR3 is CASSEGSGRETQYF. CDR3 sequence (DNA): TGTGCCAGCAGTGAAGGGTCAGGGAGGGAGACCCAGTACTTC.

This clone appeared many times. V is TRBV2 and J is TRBJ1-5, with D maybe TRBD1 (6 bases). Looked up from germline, CDR1 is SNHLY and CDR2 is FYNNEI. The CDR3 is 14 amino acids. Trimming shortened V by 4 bases and J by 6 bases, and 13 bases separated the two germline ends. This CDR3 is CASSGKDRFQPQHF. In DNA form, the CDR3 reads TGTGCCAGCAGTGGGAAAGACAGGTTTCAGCCCCAGCATTTT.

This chain links TRBV25-1 with TRBJ2-7, with no clear D. Trimming left V 3 bases short and J 0 bases short, with 12 bases between. CDR1 and CDR2 from the germline V gene are MGHDK and SYGVNS. The CDR3 has 15 residues. The CDR3 nucleotides are TGTGCCAGCAGTGATTTCCGGACGGGCTCCTACGAGCAGTACTTC. Its translation: CASSDFRTGSYEQYF.

This clone was seen a few times. The V gene is TRBV14, the J gene TRBJ2-5; 9 bases align to TRBD1. This CDR3 has 16 amino acids. Per the germline V gene, CDR1 is SGHDN and CDR2 is FVKESK. The V gene end was trimmed by 1 base and the J gene end by 2 bases; junction bases not matched to a gene: 5. The CDR3 protein is CASSQASGQGQETQYF. The CDR3 DNA is TGTGCCAGCAGCCAAGCGTCGGGACAGGGACAAGAGACCCAGTACTTC.

This clone has at least ten counts. This chain connects TRBV19 to TRBJ2-6; D may be TRBD1 (5 bases). The CDR3 sequence is 16 residues long. V was clipped by 5 bases and J by 4 bases, with 15 bases between them. CDR1 and CDR2 from the germline V gene are LNHDA and SQIVND (reference sequence). This chain's CDR3 is CASSPRLGAGANVLTF. The CDR3 coding sequence is TGTGCCAGTAGTCCCCGACTTGGGGCCGGGGCCAACGTCCTGACTTTC.

This clone was counted ten times or more. The genes are TRBV30 and TRBJ2-1, with TRBD1 matching 7 bases. The CDR3 contains 13 residues. V trimming: 0 bases; J trimming: 10 bases; junction bases outside the gene matches: 6. Germline CDR1 is GTSNPN and CDR2 is SVGIG (reference sequence). CDR3 in amino acids: CAWSVRQGWEQFF. DNA for the CDR3: TGTGCCTGGAGTGTCCGACAGGGTTGGGAGCAGTTCTTC.

This clone came up many times. The chain joins TRBV2 to TRBJ1-6; perhaps TRBD1 as D (5 bases). V was clipped by 6 bases and J by 7 bases, with 10 bases between them. Germline assignment: CDR1 SNHLY and CDR2 FYNNEI. The CDR3 length is 13 residues. CDR3 DNA: TGTGCCAGCAGGCGGGGGAGCAATTCACCCCTCCACTTT. Amino acid sequence: CASRRGSNSPLHF.

This clone occurred a few times. This rearrangement joins TRBV7-8 to TRBJ1-2; TRBD1 matches 7 bases. The CDR3 is 14 amino acids. Germline CDR1 is SGHVS and CDR2 is FQNEAQ. Trimming cost V 5 bases and J 3 bases; bases outside gene matches: 6. CDR3 in amino acids: CASSPTGIDYGYTF. The CDR3 DNA follows: TGTGCCAGCAGCCCGACAGGGATTGACTATGGCTACACCTTC.

The chain's CDR3 is CASSLFGGGETQYF. DNA of the CDR3: TGTGCCAGCAGTTTGTTTGGGGGAGGGGAGACCCAGTACTTC. V usage is TRBV28 and J usage is TRBJ2-5; 7 bases line up with TRBD2. The CDR3 is 14 residues long. Germline V gives CDR1 MDHEN, CDR2 SYDVKM. The V and J ends lost 3 bases and 5 bases, in that order; junction bases with no gene match: 6.

The chain recombines TRBV7-2 with TRBJ2-3; D not certain. V lost 5 bases and J lost 2, with 11 bases in between. This CDR3 contains 14 residues. Germline CDR1 SGHTA, CDR2 FQGNSA. In DNA form, the CDR3 reads TGTGCCAGCAGCCAACGGCCCGCCACAGATACGCAGTATTTT. Translated, it gives CASSQRPATDTQYF.

This clone was counted many times. In the same sample, other DNA sequences code for this CDR3. This rearrangement joins TRBV11-2 to TRBJ2-1; D ambiguous. Trimming left V 4 bases short and J 4 bases short, with 5 bases between. Germline CDR1 SGHAT, CDR2 FQNNGV. CDR3 size: 12 residues. For the CDR3, the DNA is TGTGCCAGCAGCTCACCTTACAATGAGCAGTTCTTC. Translated: CASSSPYNEQFF.

The table lists this clone with a few counts. The genes are TRBV2 and TRBJ2-7, with 7 bases lining up with TRBD2. Germline V gives CDR1 SNHLY, CDR2 FYNNEI. The CDR3 runs to 15 residues. J gave up 0 bases and V 5 bases, and 7 bases lay outside the gene matches. Here the CDR3 reads CASSLAEQSSYEQYF. CDR3 nucleotide sequence: TGTGCCAGCAGTCTAGCGGAACAGAGCTCCTACGAGCAGTACTTC.